Below, 5 T cell receptor beta chains from the same sample are listed, as sequenced in a study of blood T cell repertoires in COVID-19. Measured with immunoSEQ multiplex PCR; TCRdb has only the in-frame clones, and not every one. The top ten clones hold approximately 12% of a sample with almost 90,000 clones, over 75% of them seen once. The source material was peripheral blood. All receptors derive from a man older than 75 with acute or convalescent COVID-19.

V is TRBV3-1 (or the pseudogene TRBV3-2) and J is TRBJ1-3; a weak D match, TRBD1 (5 bases). V was shortened by 4 bases and J by 6 bases, with 25 bases between the two germline ends. CDR3 length: 18 amino acids. The germline V gene has CDR1 LGHDT and CDR2 YNNKEL (reference sequence). Here the CDR3 reads CASSPSYGGTRDENTIYF. The DNA for the CDR3 is TGTGCCAGCAGCCCTAGCTACGGGGGGACGAGGGATGAAAACACCATATATTTT.

The J gene is TRBJ1-3, the V gene TRBV4-2; unclear D gene. The V end was cut by 2 bases, the J end by 0 bases, with 17 bases between. There are 18 residues in the CDR3. Germline V gene lookup returns CDR1 LGHNA and CDR2 YNFKEQ. As DNA, the CDR3 is TGTGCCAGCAGCCAATTTCTCTTGCAAGCAAACTCTGGAAACACCATATATTTT. Its protein is CASSQFLLQANSGNTIYF.

This chain links TRBV5-1 with TRBJ1-2; D remains ambiguous. The germline gives CDR1 SGHRS, CDR2 YFSETQ. Trimming removed 0 bases from V and 2 bases from J, with 8 bases in between. The CDR3 totals 14 residues. CDR3 nucleotide sequence: TGCGCCAGCAGCTTGGCCCGGGAAAACTATGGCTACACCTTC. Amino acid sequence: CASSLARENYGYTF.

The J gene is TRBJ1-4, the V gene TRBV6-6; TRBD1 is a possible D gene (6 bases). The germline V and J ends were trimmed by 6 bases and 2 bases, with 16 bases remaining between them. Looked up from germline, CDR1 is MNHNY and CDR2 is SVGAGI (reference sequence). The CDR3 contains 16 residues. The CDR3 is CASRDRHGGTNEKLFF. CDR3 nucleotide sequence: TGTGCCAGCAGGGACAGACACGGTGGGACTAATGAAAAACTGTTTTTT.

This rearrangement joins TRBV30 to TRBJ2-1; 7 bases align to TRBD2. The CDR3 runs 13 residues. V lost 8 bases and J lost 3; bases outside the gene matches: 7. Germline CDR1 reads GTSNPN; CDR2 reads SVGIG (reference sequence). CDR3 amino acids: CAVGTTLYNEQFF. CDR3 DNA sequence: TGTGCCGTTGGGACTACCCTCTACAATGAGCAGTTCTTC.